Below are 5 T cell receptor beta chains sequenced from a single sample in a study of cytomegalovirus exposure and HLA in healthy donors. In the PCR, 60 Vbeta and 13 Jbeta primers were used. TCRdb's table, derived via immunoSEQ multiplex PCR, lists solely in-frame clones and lacks some. The data hold 150,000 to 160,000 clones, with roughly 77% observed a single time. Sequencing was performed on PBMCs. Every receptor here comes from a man aged 25-45 years in good health and CMV-seropositive.

The chain employs TRBV10-3 and TRBJ1-2; D might be TRBD1 (6 bases). The germline V gene has CDR1 ENHRY and CDR2 SYGVKD. The CDR3 length is 15 residues. V lost 5 bases and J 4 bases, leaving 17 bases between the germline ends. The CDR3 here is CAISSQTGGSYGYTF. The CDR3 DNA sequence: TGTGCCATCAGTTCTCAGACTGGGGGCAGCTATGGCTACACCTTC.

The chain links TRBV27 to TRBJ1-2; TRBD1 matches at 7 bases. This CDR3 is built from 14 residues. The V gene end was trimmed by 10 bases and the J gene end by 4 bases; junction bases not matched to a gene: 12. The V gene's germline CDR1 is MNHEY and CDR2 SMNVEV (reference sequence). The CDR3 protein is CATKTQGIIYGYTF. DNA for the CDR3: TGTGCCACCAAGACACAGGGGATAATCTATGGCTACACCTTC.

This chain links TRBV28 with TRBJ1-5, with no clear D. The V gene's germline CDR1 is MDHEN and CDR2 SYDVKM. The CDR3 totals 14 residues. The V end lost 2 bases, the J end lost 4 bases, and 9 bases lay between the germline ends. In DNA, the CDR3 is TGTGCCAGCAGTTTACGGCAGCGAAATCAGCCCCAGCATTTT. Translating gives CASSLRQRNQPQHF. Looking up the rest from reference TRBV28 and TRBJ1-5 gives the full variable domain: DVKVTQSSRYLVKRTGEKVFLECVQDMDHENMFWYRQDPGLGLRLIYFSYDVKMKEKGDIPEGYSVSREKKERFSLILESASTNQTSMYLCASSLRQRNQPQHFGDGTRLSIL.

This chain links TRBV6-5 with TRBJ2-7, with unresolved D. The V and J ends lost 5 bases and 0 bases respectively, with 11 bases between them. Germline-derived CDR1 and CDR2 are MNHEY and SVGAGI. The CDR3 totals 14 residues. The CDR3 DNA is TGTGCCAGCAGTCTCACACGGAGCTCCTACGAGCAGTACTTC. This codes for CASSLTRSSYEQYF.

The rearrangement uses TRBV5-1 and TRBJ2-1; weak D call: TRBD1 (5 bases). V lost 4 bases and J lost 7, with 18 bases in between. Germline assignment: CDR1 SGHRS and CDR2 YFSETQ. This CDR3 region has 15 residues. The CDR3 loop reads CASSPTVSGANEQFF. CDR3 nucleotide sequence: TGCGCCAGCAGCCCTACGGTTAGTGGGGCAAATGAGCAGTTCTTC.